These 17 T cell receptor beta chains originate from one sample sequenced in a study of blood T cells in healthy people across ages. A second about 7 to 11 cycle PCR used barcoded and J-beta primers. A single record per CDR3 protein comes from TCRdb applying MiXCR to the 5' RACE reads. The sample lists over 1,300,000 distinct CDR3 sequences; almost 60% were seen once. The sample consisted of blood. All receptors come from a man younger than 35 in good health.

The chain is built from TRBV5-6 and TRBJ1-4, with 8 bases fitting TRBD1. After removal of 4 bases from V and 6 bases from J, the junction contained 11 bases not matched to a gene. This CDR3 has 16 amino acids. Germline V gene data show CDR1 as SGHDT and CDR2 as YYEEEE. The CDR3 DNA sequence: TGTGCCAGCAGCGTGGACAGGGTGGAGAGGGATGAAAAACTGTTTTTT. This codes for CASSVDRVERDEKLFF.

This clonotype was counted only a few times. This rearrangement joins TRBV14 to TRBJ1-2, with D unresolved. V lost 4 bases and J 8 bases, leaving 14 bases between the germline ends. CDR1 is SGHDN and CDR2 is FVKESK in the germline V gene. The CDR3 length is 13 residues. The CDR3 protein is CASSLSAAWGYTF. DNA of the CDR3: TGTGCCAGCAGCCTATCGGCCGCGTGGGGCTACACCTTC.

V gene TRBV6-1 combines with J gene TRBJ1-5; perhaps TRBD1 as D (6 bases). This CDR3 is 14 amino acids long. The ends were cut back, 0 bases at V and 4 bases at J, with 7 bases in the middle. Germline V gene data show CDR1 as MNHNS and CDR2 as SASEGT. The chain's CDR3 is CASSEARGNQPQHF. The CDR3 region has the DNA TGTGCCAGCAGTGAAGCTAGGGGGAATCAGCCCCAGCATTTT.

The J gene is TRBJ2-5, the V gene TRBV6-5, with TRBD2 identical over 9 bases. V was clipped by 6 bases and J by 4 bases; unmatched bases: 9. Germline V lookup: CDR1 MNHEY, CDR2 SVGAGI. CDR3 length: 15 residues. The CDR3 spells CASRPRAGGSETQYF. The CDR3 DNA reads as TGTGCCAGCAGACCCAGAGCGGGAGGATCAGAGACCCAGTACTTC.

V gene TRBV10-1 combines with J gene TRBJ2-4, with TRBD2 matching over 7 bases. This CDR3 has 13 residues. CDR1 and CDR2 from the germline V gene are WNHNN and SYGVQD (reference sequence). V shed 4 bases, J shed 6 bases, and the junction held 3 bases outside the gene matches. CDR3 in DNA: TGCGCCAGCAGTGGTAGCGGGTCAAACATTCAGTACTTC. It is translated as CASSGSGSNIQYF.

This clonotype was counted between two and nine times. The chain is built from TRBV29-1 and TRBJ2-1, with D perhaps matching TRBD2 (5 bases). This CDR3 contains 13 residues. Germline V gene data show CDR1 as SQVTM and CDR2 as ANQGSEA. The V gene lost 7 bases and the J gene lost 1 base, with 11 bases spanning the gap. The CDR3 DNA is TGCAGCGCATCCCGGACTTCCTACAATGAGCAGTTCTTC. It specifies CSASRTSYNEQFF.

This clonotype has just a few counts. The chain recombines TRBV27 with TRBJ2-3; D is perhaps TRBD1 (7 bases). Germline V gene data show CDR1 as MNHEY and CDR2 as SMNVEV (reference sequence). This CDR3 has 15 amino acids. The V and J ends lost 6 bases and 3 bases respectively, with 16 bases between them. In DNA form, the CDR3 reads TGTGCCAGCAGCCCCGAAGCAGGGGGGACAGATACGCAGTATTTT. It encodes CASSPEAGGTDTQYF.

This clonotype was counted a few times. V and J are TRBV6-5 and TRBJ2-7; D call uncertain. The CDR3 length is 13 residues. V lost 2 bases and J lost 9, with 14 bases in between. Per germline, CDR1 MNHEY and CDR2 SVGAGI. CDR3 region: CASSYNSPLGQYF. The CDR3 nucleotides are TGTGCCAGCAGTTACAATAGTCCTCTGGGGCAGTACTTC.

V is TRBV20-1 and J is TRBJ1-1; 9 bases agree with TRBD1. Germline V lookup: CDR1 DFQATT, CDR2 SNEGSKA (reference sequence). CDR3 length: 17 residues. J lost 4 bases, V lost 5 bases, and 17 bases had no gene match. As DNA, the CDR3 is TGCAGTGCTGGAAACCACAGGGGGCGCAAGAAGGGCACTGAAGCTTTCTTT. This encodes CSAGNHRGRKKGTEAFF.

This clonotype showed up many times. The chain recombines TRBV29-1 with TRBJ2-1; D unresolved. Germline V gene lookup returns CDR1 SQVTM and CDR2 ANQGSEA. There are 11 residues in the CDR3. The V end was cut by 7 bases, the J end by 7 bases, with 11 bases between. CDR3 nucleotides: TGCAGCGGCGAAAGGTGGAATGAGCAGTTCTTC. Amino acids: CSGERWNEQFF.

This chain joins TRBV20-1 and TRBJ2-2; no clear D. CDR3 size: 14 residues. The germline gives CDR1 DFQATT, CDR2 SNEGSKA (reference sequence). The germline V and J ends were trimmed by 3 bases and 0 bases, with 8 bases remaining between them. Here the CDR3 reads CSASPDANTGELFF. The CDR3 DNA is TGCAGTGCTAGTCCAGACGCGAACACCGGGGAGCTGTTTTTT.

There are many counts of this clonotype. The rearrangement uses TRBV21-1 and TRBJ2-1. TRBV21-1 is a listed pseudogene. CDR3 length equals 15 residues. CDR3 protein: CASSNDRTFYNEQFF. The CDR3 DNA is TGTGCCAGCAGCAATGACAGGACCTTCTACAATGAGCAGTTCTTC.

The sample holds a few counts of this clonotype. J is TRBJ2-6 and V is TRBV12-3 or TRBV12-4, with D unclear. The V gene lost 3 bases and the J gene lost 0 bases, with 6 bases spanning the gap. The CDR3 is 15 amino acids. The chain's CDR3 is CASSLIGSGANVLTF. The DNA for the CDR3 is TGTGCCAGCAGTTTGATAGGCTCTGGGGCCAACGTCCTGACTTTC.

J is TRBJ2-7 and V is TRBV9; D call uncertain. Germline values: CDR1 SGDLS, CDR2 YYNGEE. The CDR3 is 14 amino acids. V lost 0 bases, J lost 2 bases, and 9 bases lay in between. CDR3 protein: CASSVAWPPYEQYF. CDR3 bases: TGTGCCAGCAGCGTAGCTTGGCCGCCCTACGAGCAGTACTTC.

CDR3 protein: CASSEGRGQAWIVLMTEAFF. In DNA form, the CDR3 reads TGTGCCAGCAGTGAAGGACGAGGACAGGCATGGATTGTTTTGATGACTGAAGCTTTCTTT. V is TRBV6-1 and J is TRBJ1-1; 7 nucleotides line up with TRBD1. The CDR3 totals 20 residues. The V gene end was trimmed by 1 base and the J gene end by 5 bases; junction bases not matched to a gene: 22. Germline V lookup: CDR1 MNHNS, CDR2 SASEGT.

This clonotype appeared a few times. This chain links TRBV20-1 with TRBJ2-6; D call uncertain. V lost 5 bases and J 0 bases, leaving 8 bases between the germline ends. CDR1 is DFQATT, CDR2 SNEGSKA, per germline (reference sequence). The length of the CDR3 is 14 residues. The CDR3 is CSAQTASGANVLTF. CDR3 DNA sequence: TGCAGTGCTCAGACCGCCTCTGGGGCCAACGTCCTGACTTTC.

This clonotype appeared a few times. This chain links TRBV5-6 with TRBJ2-7; 10 bases fit TRBD2. CDR3 length equals 14 residues. With V trimmed by 5 bases and J by 7 bases, 9 bases remained unmatched. Germline V gives CDR1 SGHDT, CDR2 YYEEEE. In DNA, the CDR3 is TGTGCCAGCAGTTCTGGACTAGCGGTGAGGGAGCAGTACTTC. As protein: CASSSGLAVREQYF.